This TCR beta chain was sequenced during a study of T cell responses to AZD1222 COVID-19 vaccine. The study pooled second doses at about 4 or about 12 weeks. Study outcomes and limitations: With two AZD1222 doses given, Spike-specific TCR breadth and depth both rose. Baseline antibody screening turned up just a handful of seropositive AZD1222 recipients.

Sequenced by immunoSEQ multiplex PCR; TCRdb stores in-frame clones only, minus some. The profile shows some 110,000 clones, approximately 90% of them singletons. This clone appeared a single time. What it binds is unknown. This specimen was peripheral blood, taken 28 days after the second AZD1222 dose. This TCR was recovered from an adult who received the AZD1222 COVID-19 vaccine.

The CDR3 DNA reads as TGTGCCAGCAGTATAACAGGGGTGGGCACTGAAGCTTTCTTT. It yields the protein CASSITGVGTEAFF. This chain uses TRBV27 with TRBJ1-1; TRBD1 agrees at 7 bases. V trimming: 5 bases; J trimming: 4 bases; junction bases outside the gene matches: 7. Germline V CDR1 and CDR2: MNHEY, SMNVEV (reference sequence). This CDR3 is built from 14 residues.